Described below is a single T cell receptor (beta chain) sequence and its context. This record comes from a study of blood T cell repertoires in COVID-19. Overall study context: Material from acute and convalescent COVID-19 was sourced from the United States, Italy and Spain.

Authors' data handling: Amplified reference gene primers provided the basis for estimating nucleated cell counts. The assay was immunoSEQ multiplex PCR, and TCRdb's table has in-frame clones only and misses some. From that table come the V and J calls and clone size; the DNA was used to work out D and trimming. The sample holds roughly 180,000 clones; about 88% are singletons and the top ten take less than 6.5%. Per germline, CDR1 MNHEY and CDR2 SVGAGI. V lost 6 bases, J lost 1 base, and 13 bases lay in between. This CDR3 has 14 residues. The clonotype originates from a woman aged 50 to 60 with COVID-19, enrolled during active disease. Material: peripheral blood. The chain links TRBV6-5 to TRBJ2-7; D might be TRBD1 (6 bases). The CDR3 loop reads CASSLIRGSYEQYF. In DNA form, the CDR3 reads TGTGCCAGCAGCCTCATTAGGGGGTCCTACGAGCAGTACTTC.